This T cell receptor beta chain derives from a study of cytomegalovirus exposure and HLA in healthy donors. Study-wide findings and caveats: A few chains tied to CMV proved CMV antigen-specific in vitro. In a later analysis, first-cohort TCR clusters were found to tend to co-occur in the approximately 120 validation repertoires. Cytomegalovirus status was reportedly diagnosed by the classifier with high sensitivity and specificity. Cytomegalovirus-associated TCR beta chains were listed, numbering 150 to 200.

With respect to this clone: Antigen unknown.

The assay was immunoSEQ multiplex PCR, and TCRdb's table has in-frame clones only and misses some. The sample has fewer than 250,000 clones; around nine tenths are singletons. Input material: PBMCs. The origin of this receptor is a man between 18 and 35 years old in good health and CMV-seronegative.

In DNA form, the CDR3 reads TGCGCCAGCAGCTTGCAGACTAGCGGCAACACCGGGGAGCTGTTTTTT. This translates into CASSLQTSGNTGELFF. The chain recombines TRBV5-1 with TRBJ2-2; 9 nucleotides align to TRBD2. The trim removed 1 base at V and 2 bases at J, leaving 3 bases unmatched. The germline V gene encodes CDR1 SGHRS and CDR2 YFSETQ. This CDR3 spans 16 amino acids.